Below, one TCR beta chain is given with its context. Its specific antigen is unknown. Nothing much larger sits one base from this clone, and base qualities are not available. This sample is part of a study of blood T cell repertoires in COVID-19 (dated by TCRdb to the early 2020s). Regarding the study in general: Collaborator samples came from the United States, Italy and Spain and covered acute and convalescent phases of COVID-19. Where available, HLA class I and class II types were obtained from metadata supplied by the sample provider rather than from assay-based typing. The dataset comprised deeply sampled blood TCRbeta repertoires from subjects exposed to, actively infected with, or recovered from COVID-19. The prospective study material was composed of cDNA or gDNA derived from T cells, B-cell-depleted T cells, or PBMCs. The samples were drawn from the first 160 participants of the ongoing ImmuneRACE study and from 950 to 1,500 subjects provided by 6 global collaborators. A de-identified subject ID, COVID-19 status, age in years and sex were almost always included in the sample metadata. The repertoires were released in a freely available public database intended as a resource for research on the immune response to SARS-CoV-2. The full study reports these points: Clinical and demographic metadata were provided uncurated, with the amount varying by source and participant.

Collaborating institutions collected whole blood in K2EDTA tubes following their own protocols. For TCRbeta analysis, collaborator samples were shipped as frozen whole blood, as isolated PBMCs, or as DNA extracted from either sample type. TCRbeta CDR3 regions were amplified from genomic DNA using the immunoSEQ Assay, a bias-controlled multiplex PCR. Per the original workflow: The number of nucleated cells in each sample was estimated from the amplification of reference gene primers within the assay. Sequence reads were collapsed and filtered to measure the absolute abundance of every unique TCRbeta CDR3 rearrangement. For each sample, productive Simpson clonality was calculated as the square root of Simpson's diversity index across productive rearrangements. TCRdb took this table from immuneACCESS and kept in-frame rearrangements with V and J called. Such tables lack part of the clones; where checked against another copy, unresolved V genes explain under half of the gap, and the rest is unexplained. Clonal size and the V and J genes are those of that table, whereas D and trimming came from the DNA. This sample comprises around 300,000 clones, around 86% of them detected only once. The top ten constitute 1% of the sample.

The CDR3, from cysteine to phenylalanine, totals 15 residues. Just CDR3 DNA is preserved here, 45 bases in frame from base 1. The junction carries 7 bases between V and J, which are trimmed by 0 bases and 2 bases respectively. The germline V gene supplies CDR1 SGHTA and CDR2 FQGTGA. This receptor chain uses TRBV7-3 and TRBJ1-4; the D region possibly corresponds to TRBD1 (5 bases align). The clonotype originates from a man aged 45-65 years with active or convalescent COVID-19. The material sequenced was peripheral blood. The nucleotides read TGTGCCAGCAGCTTAACTGGGGGGACTAATGAAAAACTGTTTTTT. Protein translation: CASSLTGGTNEKLFF.